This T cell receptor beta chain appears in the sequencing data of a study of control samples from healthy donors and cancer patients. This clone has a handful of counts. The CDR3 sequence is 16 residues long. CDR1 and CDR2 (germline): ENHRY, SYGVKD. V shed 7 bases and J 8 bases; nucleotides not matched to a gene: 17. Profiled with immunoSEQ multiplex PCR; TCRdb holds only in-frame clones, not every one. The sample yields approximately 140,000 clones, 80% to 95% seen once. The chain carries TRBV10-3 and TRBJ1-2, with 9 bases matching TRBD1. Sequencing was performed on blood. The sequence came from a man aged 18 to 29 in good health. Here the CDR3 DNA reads TGTGCCATCAATACTCCCAACACCGGGACAGGGAAAGGCTACACCTTC. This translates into CAINTPNTGTGKGYTF.